This is a list of T cell receptor beta chains from one sample in a study of blood T cell repertoires in COVID-19. Libraries were prepared by immunoSEQ multiplex PCR; TCRdb keeps only in-frame clonotypes and omits some of them. This table has some 65,000 clones, approximately 93% appearing once. The specimen sequenced was peripheral blood. Source of these receptors: a man between 70 and 80 years old with active COVID-19. CDR3s leave out the opening cysteine and the closing phenylalanine or tryptophan. Each record gives: V gene, J gene, CDR3 protein.

TRBV4-3	TRBJ2-7	ASSQDYSPSYEQY
TRBV20-1	TRBJ2-5	SASRQGTDQETQY
TRBV10-3	TRBJ1-1	AITPQGLGPENTEAF
TRBV7-2	TRBJ2-1	ASSLFLDSLWDGFEQF
TRBV5-1	TRBJ1-4	ASSLQGSGEKLF
TRBV5-8	TRBJ2-5	ASSIGTSGPGQETQY
TRBV7-6	TRBJ2-3	ASSQGLAGSPSTDTQY
TRBV11-3	TRBJ2-3	ASSLIRTGSDTQY
TRBV5-1	TRBJ2-1	ASSLAGMSYNEQF
TRBV11-2	TRBJ2-7	ASSPSGDYEQY
TRBV10-3	TRBJ1-6	AISVGSSPLH
TRBV19	TRBJ1-4	ASSPGQTTNEKLF
TRBV7-2	TRBJ2-7	ASSSEYGVSYEQY
TRBV6-5	TRBJ2-7	ASSYFGTGGYEQY
TRBV2	TRBJ2-2	ASRGTGQGRPGELF
TRBV14	TRBJ2-7	ASSQGVRVDYEQY
TRBV19	TRBJ2-3	ASSVRRDRGQPSTDTQY
TRBV5-5	TRBJ2-1	ASSLRGGDEQF
TRBV7-2	TRBJ1-1	ASSYTRGGGTEAF
TRBV3-1/TRBV3-2	TRBJ2-3	ASSQAGLHVATQY
TRBV19	TRBJ2-3	ASNPTSGGTDTQY
TRBV7-9	TRBJ1-4	ASSFGVQEKLF
TRBV19	TRBJ2-1	ASSPPGLSYNEQF
TRBV18	TRBJ2-6	ASSPQGASGANVLT
TRBV5-4	TRBJ2-1	ASSAGLAGGPNEQF
TRBV5-8	TRBJ1-4	ASSWGLAGEKLF
TRBV5-1	TRBJ2-2	ASSGSGLGAGELF
TRBV9	TRBJ2-6	ASSANAESRSSGANVLT
TRBV6-2/TRBV6-3	TRBJ1-2	ASSLLRGHYGYT
TRBV7-2	TRBJ1-1	ASSLRGQGYTEAF
TRBV5-1	TRBJ1-1	ASSLVGRGNTEAF
TRBV10-3	TRBJ2-1	AISVMSIPDEQF
TRBV9	TRBJ2-1	ASSVARGFPEQF
TRBV6-5	TRBJ2-1	ASSPRTSQTSEQF
TRBV6-5	TRBJ2-3	ASSYPTGRSDTQY
TRBV19	TRBJ2-3	ASRQGTDTQY
TRBV7-2	TRBJ2-5	ASSTPQPGTGRRRETQY
TRBV7-6	TRBJ1-1	ASSLGIQGGTEAF
TRBV19	TRBJ1-5	ASSGRPTGPQH
TRBV6-6	TRBJ2-4	ASEAEKNIQY
TRBV5-1	TRBJ2-5	ASRQTTVQETQY
TRBV6-5	TRBJ2-7	ASSYTGGGEQY
TRBV6-5	TRBJ1-2	ASSTGLRYGYT
TRBV7-2	TRBJ2-3	ASSLRGRDTQY
TRBV5-1	TRBJ2-1	ASSLARGASRNEQF
TRBV11-3	TRBJ2-3	ASSLRGTESTDTQY
TRBV25-1	TRBJ2-5	ASRPQTGGGKETQY
TRBV11-3	TRBJ2-2	ASSLGGAGELF
TRBV4-1	TRBJ2-1	ASSQEGAGGPYNEQF
TRBV11-1	TRBJ1-1	ASSPEETGPTEAF